This T cell receptor beta chain was recorded in a study of PD-L1 blockade in urothelial cancer. Time point: pretreatment peripheral blood. V was trimmed by 6 bases and J by 0 bases, leaving 12 bases between them. Germline lookup yields CDR1 MNHEY and CDR2 SMNVEV (reference sequence). The CDR3 totals 16 residues. Libraries were prepared by immunoSEQ multiplex PCR; TCRdb keeps only in-frame clonotypes and omits some of them. The table shows roughly 52,000 clones, with roughly 84% occurring only once. The receptor was derived from a man aged 50 to 60 with urothelial cancer. This sequence joins TRBV27 and TRBJ2-6, with D unresolved. The material sequenced was PBMCs, taken around atezolizumab (anti-PD-L1) treatment. CDR3 coding DNA: TGTGCCAGCAGACCTGCGGCCAACTCTGGGGCCAACGTCCTGACTTTC. Translated, it gives CASRPAANSGANVLTF.